This paragraph reports one T cell receptor (beta chain). Profiling relied on immunoSEQ multiplex PCR, and the TCRdb table lists in-frame clones only, not all of them. The table lists fewer than 70,000 clones, less than 80% of them singletons, with under 10% in the top ten. The CDR3 loop spans 13 amino acids. The V end was cut by 4 bases, the J end by 7 bases, with 12 bases between. Germline V gene lookup returns CDR1 SGHNT and CDR2 YYREEE (reference sequence). These data originate in a study of radiotherapy plus CTLA-4 blockade in lung cancer. V gene TRBV5-4 combines with J gene TRBJ2-1; unclear D gene. Material: peripheral blood, obtained from a patient treated with radiotherapy plus ipilimumab. The clonotype originates from a human donor with non-small cell lung cancer who had a complete response to radiotherapy plus ipilimumab. Written as DNA, the CDR3 is TGTGCCAGCAGCCCCCCTACAGAGAATGAGCAGTTCTTC. It is translated as CASSPPTENEQFF.